The 24 T cell receptor beta chains in this list originate from one sample, sequenced in a study of molecular identifiers for immune sequencing clone quantification. TCRdb re-analysed the PCR reads in MiXCR, keeping a single row per CDR3 protein. The sample shows approximately 320,000 distinct CDR3 sequences, 24% of them seen only once. Sequenced material: naive CD8+ T cells from blood, with Jurkat cell RNA spiked in. Stated subset: FACS-sorted CD8+CD4-CCR7+CD45RA+ naive T cells. The receptors here all came from a human donor in good health. Some libraries in this study had Jurkat cell RNA spiked in.

The chain joins TRBV7-8 to TRBJ2-3; 8 bases match TRBD2. The germline gives CDR1 SGHVS, CDR2 FQNEAQ. The ends lost 7 bases at V and 0 bases at J; junction bases unmatched: 18. CDR3 size: 19 residues. The DNA of the CDR3 is TGTGCCAGCACCGGGGAGGGGGTAGCGGGATACCCTAGCACAGATACGCAGTATTTT. This sequence encodes CASTGEGVAGYPSTDTQYF. The whole variable domain, remainder taken from reference TRBV7-8 and TRBJ2-3, is GAGVSQSPRYKVAKRGQDVALRCDPISGHVSLFWYQQALGQGPEFLTYFQNEAQLDKSGLPSDRFFAERPEGSVSTLKIQRTQQEDSAVYLCASTGEGVAGYPSTDTQYFGPGTRLTVL.

This chain links TRBV24-1 with TRBJ1-1; 11 nucleotides line up with TRBD1. Germline V CDR1 and CDR2: KGHDR, SFDVKD. CDR3 length equals 15 residues. J gave up 4 bases and V 7 bases, and 7 bases lay outside the gene matches. The DNA of the CDR3 is TGTGCCACCAGGGGACAGGGGGTGAATGGCACTGAAGCTTTCTTT. This translates into CATRGQGVNGTEAFF.

As to this clonotype: This may come from a read error, since a much larger clone is one base off. The chain links TRBV7-9 to TRBJ1-1; D is unresolved. The CDR3 length is 15 residues. Looked up from germline, CDR1 is SEHNR and CDR2 is FQNEAQ (reference sequence). V shed 2 bases and J shed 1 base, with 11 bases lying between them. The CDR3 sequence: CASSLQNWTNTEAFF. CDR3 DNA sequence: TGTGCCAGCAGCTTACAGAATTGGACGAACACTGAAGCTTTCTTT.

This clonotype was observed at least ten times. CDR3 in amino acids: CASSQAGSEYNEQFF. The CDR3 region has the DNA TGCGCCAGCAGCCAAGCCGGTTCAGAGTACAATGAGCAGTTCTTC. The chain is built from TRBV4-1 and TRBJ2-1; D uncertain. V was trimmed by 1 base and J by 4 bases, leaving 11 bases between them. CDR1 is MGHRA and CDR2 is YSYEKL in the germline V gene. The CDR3 consists of 15 residues.

This chain joins TRBV4-3 and TRBJ1-2; D is unclear. The CDR3 has 15 residues. V was clipped by 4 bases and J by 6 bases, with 18 bases between them. Germline CDR1 reads LGHNA; CDR2 reads YSLEER. The chain's CDR3 is CASSPDVQRRNGYTF. CDR3 bases: TGCGCCAGCAGCCCAGATGTCCAGAGAAGGAATGGCTACACCTTC.

This clonotype was found a few times. The V gene is TRBV6-2 or TRBV6-3, the J gene TRBJ1-5; 8 bases agree with TRBD1. V gave up 1 base and J gave up 3 bases; unmatched junction bases: 5. The CDR3 contains 16 residues. In germline, CDR1 is MNHEY, CDR2 SVGEGT. DNA for the CDR3: TGTGCCAGCAGTTACTTTGGACAGGGAATCAATCAGCCCCAGCATTTT. This codes for CASSYFGQGINQPQHF.

This clonotype has a count of ten or more. This rearrangement joins TRBV7-9 to TRBJ2-3; 7 bases agree with TRBD2. The length of the CDR3 is 14 residues. V lost 5 bases to trimming and J lost 1 base; unmatched junction nucleotides: 3. Germline V gene data show CDR1 as SEHNR and CDR2 as FQNEAQ (reference sequence). The CDR3, as DNA: TGTGCCAGCAGCCACGGGAGGCGCACAGATACGCAGTATTTT. It codes for CASSHGRRTDTQYF.

The chain uses TRBV19 and TRBJ2-2, with D uncertain. Germline V gene data show CDR1 as LNHDA and CDR2 as SQIVND (reference sequence). Trimming left V 7 bases short and J 3 bases short, with 6 bases between. This CDR3 is built from 12 residues. CDR3 sequence reads: CASTSYTGELFF. The CDR3 DNA follows: TGTGCCAGTACCTCGTACACCGGGGAGCTGTTTTTT.

This clonotype has only a few counts. The CDR3 loop reads CASSKMRGGLRTGELFF. The CDR3 DNA reads TGTGCCAGCAGCAAAATGAGGGGGGGGCTTAGGACCGGGGAGCTGTTTTTT. The rearrangement joins TRBV21-1 to TRBJ2-2; the table's D call TRBD1 went unverified against the DNA. TRBV21-1 is marked as a pseudogene. This CDR3 is 17 amino acids long.

The rearrangement uses TRBV27 and TRBJ1-6, with a weak D call TRBD1 (5 bases). The ends were cut back, 11 bases at V and 10 bases at J, with 21 bases in the middle. CDR1 is MNHEY, CDR2 SMNVEV, per germline (reference sequence). The CDR3 runs to 14 residues. CDR3 loop: CAGNPLGGDSPLHF. CDR3 DNA: TGTGCCGGCAACCCCCTGGGGGGAGACTCACCCCTCCACTTT.

The V and J genes are TRBV7-4 and TRBJ1-3; D uncertain. This CDR3 contains 15 residues. The V gene lost 5 bases and the J gene lost 0 bases, with 11 bases spanning the gap. Germline CDR1 SGHVT, CDR2 SQSDAQ. CDR3 coding DNA: TGTGCCAGCAGCCCTGGCTATATCTCTGGAAACACCATATATTTT. This translates into CASSPGYISGNTIYF.

This clonotype has more than one count but fewer than ten. V usage is TRBV12-3 or TRBV12-4 and J usage is TRBJ2-2; D is possibly TRBD2 (6 bases). The CDR3 is made up of 16 amino acids. V was clipped by 3 bases and J by 1 base, with 12 bases between them. This chain's CDR3 is CASSFRTSLNTGELFF. CDR3 DNA sequence: TGTGCCAGCAGTTTCAGAACTAGCCTGAACACCGGGGAGCTGTTTTTT.

This clonotype was picked up a small number of times. The V call is TRBV14, the J call TRBJ2-7, with D uncertain. The CDR3 extends over 14 amino acids. The V gene lost 0 bases and the J gene lost 6 bases, with 12 bases spanning the gap. Germline values: CDR1 SGHDN, CDR2 FVKESK. As DNA, the CDR3 is TGTGCCAGCAGCCAAGACCGGGTTACACTCGAGCAGTACTTC. This gives the protein CASSQDRVTLEQYF.

This rearrangement joins TRBV7-9 to TRBJ2-2; D is unclear. Trimming pared 1 base from V and 0 bases from J, leaving 3 bases between. The CDR3 spans 14 residues. Germline CDR1 is SEHNR and CDR2 is FQNEAQ (reference sequence). For the CDR3, the DNA is TGTGCCAGCAGCTTAGAATCGAACACCGGGGAGCTGTTTTTT. Amino acids: CASSLESNTGELFF.

This clonotype was picked up a small number of times. This rearrangement joins TRBV29-1 to TRBJ2-1, with D perhaps TRBD1 or TRBD2 (6 bases each). V lost 8 bases, J lost 9 bases, and 17 bases lay in between. CDR3 length: 12 amino acids. Germline V gene lookup returns CDR1 SQVTM and CDR2 ANQGSEA. The CDR3 loop is CSSRLGGTEQFF. CDR3 in DNA: TGCAGCTCCAGGTTGGGGGGCACTGAGCAGTTCTTC.

The chain combines TRBV19 with TRBJ2-1, with a weak D call TRBD1 (5 bases). Trimming took 0 bases from V and 0 from J, leaving 12 bases between them. Germline V gene data show CDR1 as LNHDA and CDR2 as SQIVND (reference sequence). CDR3 size: 17 residues. The CDR3 reads CASSIDSGLYSYNEQFF. For the CDR3, the DNA is TGTGCCAGTAGTATAGATTCAGGGCTCTACTCCTACAATGAGCAGTTCTTC.

This clonotype was picked up many times. The chain joins TRBV6-5 to TRBJ2-3; D is undetermined. This CDR3 contains 13 residues. CDR1 and CDR2 from the germline V gene are MNHEY and SVGAGI. V lost 0 bases, J lost 4 bases, and 5 bases lay in between. The CDR3 DNA reads TGTGCCAGCAGTTACTCACACTCAGATACGCAGTATTTT. It codes for CASSYSHSDTQYF.

About this clonotype: A much larger clone sits a single nucleotide away, making a read error possible. The chain uses TRBV20-1 and TRBJ2-3, with 9 bases matching TRBD2. The CDR3 totals 15 residues. Per germline, CDR1 DFQATT and CDR2 SNEGSKA (reference sequence). CDR3 in amino acids: CSASSPSGKTDTLYF. In nucleotides, the CDR3 is TGCAGTGCTAGCTCTCCTAGCGGGAAAACAGATACGCTGTATTTT.

The rearrangement links TRBV27 to TRBJ1-2; 9 positions match TRBD1. Germline loops: CDR1 MNHEY, CDR2 SMNVEV (reference sequence). CDR3 length equals 14 residues. Trimming removed 5 bases from V and 4 bases from J; junction bases left unmatched: 5. The CDR3 is CASSTDRGAYGYTF. The CDR3 DNA sequence: TGTGCCAGCAGTACAGACAGGGGGGCCTATGGCTACACCTTC.

Turning to this clonotype: At one end the junction does not follow the germline gene, possibly because of a read error. The CDR3 here is CSVETENTGGLFF. The CDR3 DNA is TGCAGCGTTGAGACCGAGAACACCGGGGGGCTGTTTTTT. V is TRBV29-1 and J is TRBJ2-2, with D possibly being TRBD2 (6 bases). The CDR3 is 13 amino acids. CDR1 and CDR2 (germline): SQVTM, ANQGSEA.

The chain combines TRBV11-2 with TRBJ2-2; D might be TRBD1 (5 bases). Per germline, CDR1 SGHAT and CDR2 FQNNGV. The CDR3 has 16 residues. V lost 5 bases and J 3 bases, leaving 16 bases between the germline ends. The CDR3 reads CASSIPYRMDTGELFF. The CDR3 DNA is TGTGCCAGCAGCATCCCGTACAGGATGGACACCGGGGAGCTGTTTTTT.

This clonotype appeared many times. V gene TRBV4-3 combines with J gene TRBJ2-1, with 9 bases lining up with TRBD2. Germline lookup yields CDR1 LGHNA and CDR2 YSLEER. The CDR3 has 15 residues. Trimming at V came to 0 bases and at J to 6 bases, leaving 3 bases not matched to a gene. CDR3 coding DNA: TGCGCCAGCAGCCAAGATAATAGCGGGGGCAATGAGCAGTTCTTC. Protein product: CASSQDNSGGNEQFF.

This clonotype was counted a single time. This may be a read error: a much more frequent sequence differs by one nucleotide. CDR3 loop: CASSYDWGRPQHF. The CDR3 nucleotides read TGTGCCAGCAGTTACGATTGGGGTCGGCCCCAGCATTTT. The J gene is TRBJ1-5, the V gene TRBV6-5; D call uncertain. Germline V CDR1 and CDR2: MNHEY, SVGAGI. The V gene lost 2 bases and the J gene lost 9 bases, with 11 bases spanning the gap. The CDR3 runs to 13 residues.

The CDR3 spells CASSLLSGETSYEQYF. The DNA for the CDR3 is TGTGCCAGCAGCTTACTAAGCGGGGAAACCTCCTACGAGCAGTACTTC. The chain combines TRBV5-6 with TRBJ2-7; TRBD2 matches 7 bases. CDR3 length: 16 residues. Germline assignment: CDR1 SGHDT and CDR2 YYEEEE. V lost 2 bases, J lost 0 bases, and 8 bases stayed unmatched.